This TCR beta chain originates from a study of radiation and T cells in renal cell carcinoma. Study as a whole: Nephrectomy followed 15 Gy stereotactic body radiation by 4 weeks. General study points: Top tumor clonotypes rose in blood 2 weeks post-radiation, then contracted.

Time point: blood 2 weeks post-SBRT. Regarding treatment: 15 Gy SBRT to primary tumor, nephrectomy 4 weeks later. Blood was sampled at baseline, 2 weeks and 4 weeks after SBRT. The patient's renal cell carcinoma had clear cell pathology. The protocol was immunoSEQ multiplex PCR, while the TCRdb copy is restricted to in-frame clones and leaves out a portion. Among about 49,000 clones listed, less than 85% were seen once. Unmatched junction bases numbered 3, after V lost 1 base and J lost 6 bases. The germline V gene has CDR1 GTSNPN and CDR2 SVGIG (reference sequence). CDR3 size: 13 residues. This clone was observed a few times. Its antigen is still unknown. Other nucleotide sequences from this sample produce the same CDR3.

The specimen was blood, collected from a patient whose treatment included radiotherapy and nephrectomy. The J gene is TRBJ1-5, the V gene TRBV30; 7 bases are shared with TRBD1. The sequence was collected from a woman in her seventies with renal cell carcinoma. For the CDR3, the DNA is TGTGCCTGGAGTGGAGGGGGCGGTCAGCCCCAGCATTTT. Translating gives CAWSGGGGQPQHF.